This T cell receptor (beta chain) was sequenced during a study of blood T cell repertoires in COVID-19. In the study overall: Italy, Spain and the United States were the sources of the convalescent and acute COVID-19 samples. PBMCs, B-cell-depleted T cells, or T cells were the source of the cDNA or gDNA that made up the material.

Germline CDR1 and CDR2: SNHLY and FYNNEI. The CDR3 totals 15 residues. With V trimmed by 5 bases and J by 8 bases, 12 bases remained unmatched. Authors' processing steps: Amplifying reference gene primers gave estimates of nucleated cell counts. Some clones are missing from TCRdb's copy, which holds only in-frame ones; the method was immunoSEQ multiplex PCR. Clone size and V and J calls were adopted from that table, with D and trimming inferred from the DNA. The data show 120,000 to 150,000 clones, 81% seen once. The sequencing sample was made of peripheral blood. This chain joins TRBV2 and TRBJ1-2; 9 nucleotides agree with TRBD1. This receptor was obtained from a human donor with acute or convalescent COVID-19. The donor label of this sample is uncertain. The CDR3 sequence is CASSLTGGAVVGYTF. The CDR3 DNA reads TGTGCCAGCAGTCTTACAGGGGGCGCTGTTGTAGGCTACACCTTC.